In this sample, the clone carrying this T cell receptor beta chain turned up many times. Its matching antigen is unknown. This specimen belongs to a study of T cells in Graves' hyperthyroidism and ophthalmopathy. Amplification yielded TCR beta CDR3 regions, with RNA transcripts as the source. HTBI primers were the set used in a first-round RT-PCR of the TCR CDR3. TCRdb re-analysed the multiplex PCR reads in MiXCR, keeping a single row per CDR3 protein. The repertoire has 400,000 to 500,000 distinct CDR3 sequences, approximately 13% of them found once; the top ten carry 5% to 6%. This CDR3 region has 17 residues. Germline V gene sequence: CDR1 SGHVS, CDR2 FQNEAQ. V shed 0 bases and J shed 1 base, with 14 bases lying between them. Study results and limitations: Most expanded thyroid clonotypes above 0.001 recurred in blood. Ophthalmopathy was told apart from stable hyperthyroidism by a 13 V-J model.

The V call is TRBV7-8, the J call TRBJ2-3, with D possibly matching TRBD1 (6 bases). The sequencing input was blood. The source is a woman under 30 with Graves' hyperthyroidism. CDR3 bases: TGTGCCAGCAGCTTAGCCCCCACAGGGTATGGCACAGATACGCAGTATTTT. This gives the protein CASSLAPTGYGTDTQYF. Variable domain in full (rest from reference TRBV7-8 and TRBJ2-3): GAGVSQSPRYKVAKRGQDVALRCDPISGHVSLFWYQQALGQGPEFLTYFQNEAQLDKSGLPSDRFFAERPEGSVSTLKIQRTQQEDSAVYLCASSLAPTGYGTDTQYFGPGTRLTVL.